The 30 T cell receptor beta chains below come from one sample, sequenced in a study of cytomegalovirus exposure and HLA in healthy donors. The PCR contained 60 Vbeta and 13 Jbeta primers. TCRdb's table, derived via immunoSEQ multiplex PCR, lists solely in-frame clones and lacks some. The repertoire includes 200,000 or so clones, around 79% of them detected once, and roughly 0.22% sits in the top ten. What was sequenced was PBMCs. The origin of the receptors is a girl aged 2 to 10 in good health and CMV-seronegative.

The gene calls are TRBV9 and TRBJ1-2; D ambiguous. This CDR3 is built from 15 residues. The V end was cut by 3 bases, the J end by 5 bases, with 17 bases between. Germline V gene sequence: CDR1 SGDLS, CDR2 YYNGEE. CDR3 residues: CASSDPGSLHYGYTF. The CDR3 coding sequence is TGTGCCAGCAGCGACCCCGGGTCACTCCATTATGGCTACACCTTC.

A few counts support this clone. The CDR3 here is CSVSPRQANNYGYTF. In nucleotides, the CDR3 is TGCAGCGTAAGCCCCAGACAGGCGAATAACTATGGCTACACCTTC. J is TRBJ1-2 and V is TRBV29-1; D may be TRBD1 (6 bases). The V end lost 6 bases, the J end lost 1 base, and 18 bases lay between the germline ends. The CDR3 contains 15 residues. The V gene's germline CDR1 is SQVTM and CDR2 ANQGSEA.

As regards this clone: Relative to the germline gene, one junction end is altered; a read error may explain this. The chain is built from TRBV30 and TRBJ1-2, with 7 bases fitting TRBD1. Germline V gives CDR1 GTSNPN, CDR2 SVGIG (reference sequence). This CDR3 has 13 amino acids. This CDR3 is CAGTNGQAYSYTF. In nucleotides, the CDR3 is TGTGCCGGAACAAACGGACAGGCCTATAGCTACACCTTC. The full variable domain, completed using reference TRBV30 and TRBJ1-2, is SQTIHQWPATLVQPVGSPLSLECTVEGTSNPNLYWYRQAAGRGLQLLFYSVGIGQISSEVPQNLSASRPQDRQFILSSKKLLLSDSGFYLCAGTNGQAYSYTFGSGTRLTVV.

The chain links TRBV7-6 to TRBJ2-1, with 10 bases that match TRBD2. V was clipped by 6 bases and J by 9 bases; unmatched bases: 11. The CDR3 length is 15 residues. Germline CDR1 and CDR2: SGHVS and FNYEAQ. The DNA of the CDR3 is TGTGCCAGCAGTTTCCTCGGGACTAGCGCAGCTGAGCAGTTCTTC. As protein: CASSFLGTSAAEQFF.

CDR3 loop: CASSQLSSTDTQYF. In DNA form, the CDR3 reads TGTGCCAGCTCACAGCTGTCAAGCACAGATACGCAGTATTTT. The J gene is TRBJ2-3, the V gene TRBV18; no firm D call. CDR3 length: 14 amino acids. Trimming left V 4 bases short and J 0 bases short, with 8 bases between. The germline V gene encodes CDR1 KGHSH and CDR2 LQKENI.

V usage is TRBV7-6 and J usage is TRBJ2-5, with 13 bases matching TRBD2. V shed 1 base and J 4 bases; nucleotides not matched to a gene: 3. The CDR3 is made up of 16 amino acids. Germline CDR1 is SGHVS and CDR2 is FNYEAQ. The CDR3 sequence is CASSLGRLAGGETQYF. As DNA, the CDR3 is TGTGCCAGCAGCTTAGGTAGACTAGCGGGAGGAGAGACCCAGTACTTC.

V gene TRBV5-4 combines with J gene TRBJ2-7; D may be TRBD1 (5 bases). The CDR3 sequence is 14 residues long. CDR1 is SGHNT, CDR2 YYREEE, per germline (reference sequence). Trimming left V 1 base short and J 5 bases short, with 13 bases between. CDR3: CASSLTGYSNEQYF. CDR3 sequence (DNA): TGTGCCAGCAGCTTGACAGGTTATAGCAACGAGCAGTACTTC.

The chain joins TRBV6-5 to TRBJ1-2, with unresolved D. The V end lost 4 bases, the J end lost 1 base, and 16 bases lay between the germline ends. This CDR3 is 16 amino acids long. The germline V gene encodes CDR1 MNHEY and CDR2 SVGAGI. The CDR3 is CASSLRRGTINYGYTF. The CDR3 coding sequence is TGTGCCAGCAGTTTAAGACGAGGTACAATTAACTATGGCTACACCTTC.

Concerning this clone itself: At one end the junction does not follow the germline gene, possibly because of a read error. The V gene is TRBV15, the J gene TRBJ2-7; tentatively, D is TRBD2 (6 bases). The V gene's germline CDR1 is LNHNV and CDR2 YYDKDF (reference sequence). The CDR3 consists of 16 residues. The DNA for the CDR3 is TGTGCCACCAGCGGTACAGCGGGCCTAGCTACCTACGAGCGGTACTTC. Translation: CATSGTAGLATYERYF.

Worth noting for this clone: A read error may account for a junction end that differs from germline. This rearrangement joins TRBV7-9 to TRBJ2-1, with 7 bases identical to TRBD2. Germline V gene lookup returns CDR1 SEHNR and CDR2 FQNEAQ (reference sequence). The CDR3 runs to 12 residues. The CDR3 DNA is TGTTCCAGCAGCTACGGGGGGAATGAGCAGTTCTTC. This gives the protein CSSSYGGNEQFF.

The chain has TRBV7-9 and TRBJ1-5, with no clear D. Germline-derived CDR1 and CDR2 are SEHNR and FQNEAQ (reference sequence). Trimming removed 5 bases at V and 4 bases at J, with 6 bases between. The CDR3 length is 12 residues. The CDR3: CASSLLNQPQHF. The CDR3 nucleotides are TGTGCCAGCAGCCTACTAAATCAGCCCCAGCATTTT.

The chain has TRBV4-2 and TRBJ2-1, with unresolved D. Germline-derived CDR1 and CDR2 are LGHNA and YNFKEQ. This CDR3 region has 14 residues. Trimming removed 4 bases at V and 3 bases at J, with 10 bases between. Here the CDR3 reads CASSPVANYNEQFF. The CDR3 nucleotides read TGTGCCAGCAGCCCCGTGGCCAACTACAATGAGCAGTTCTTC.

The chain uses TRBV7-2 and TRBJ2-6; D not certain. Germline lookup yields CDR1 SGHTA and CDR2 FQGNSA. The CDR3 runs to 13 residues. Trimming took off 7 bases at V and 0 bases at J, with 4 bases between the two ends. DNA of the CDR3: TGTGCCAGCACCCTCTCTGGGGCCAACGTCCTGACTTTC. Its translation: CASTLSGANVLTF.

The V call is TRBV5-1, the J call TRBJ1-1, with D possibly TRBD1 on 5 matching bases. Trimming took off 1 base at V and 1 base at J, with 11 bases between the two ends. Germline CDR1 SGHRS, CDR2 YFSETQ. The CDR3 covers 15 residues. The CDR3 region is CASSLRGIQNTEAFF. In DNA form, the CDR3 reads TGCGCCAGCAGCTTGAGGGGAATACAGAACACTGAAGCTTTCTTT.

V is TRBV5-4 and J is TRBJ2-7; D is ambiguous. The V gene's germline CDR1 is SGHNT and CDR2 YYREEE (reference sequence). The CDR3 totals 11 residues. Trimming removed 5 bases from V and 2 bases from J, with 5 bases in between. The CDR3 DNA sequence: TGTGCCAGCAGTAACACCTACGAGCAGTACTTC. Translation: CASSNTYEQYF.

This chain connects TRBV2 to TRBJ1-4; 7 nucleotides align to TRBD1. CDR1 and CDR2 from the germline V gene are SNHLY and FYNNEI. Losses at the gene ends were 6 bases for V and 4 bases for J; bases not matched to a gene: 5. There are 14 residues in the CDR3. CDR3 nucleotides: TGTGCCAGCAGCGCACAGGGGCTTAATGAAAAACTGTTTTTT. Amino acid sequence: CASSAQGLNEKLFF.

This rearrangement joins TRBV6-5 to TRBJ2-1, with 10 bases matching TRBD2. CDR1 is MNHEY and CDR2 is SVGAGI in the germline V gene. The ends lost 2 bases at V and 6 bases at J; junction bases unmatched: 4. This CDR3 spans 15 amino acids. The CDR3 nucleotides read TGTGCCAGCAGTTACAGCGAGCGGGGGGGCAATGAGCAGTTCTTC. This translates into CASSYSERGGNEQFF.

The V and J genes are TRBV4-2 and TRBJ1-1; D is undetermined. The CDR3 covers 12 residues. Germline CDR1 reads LGHNA; CDR2 reads YNFKEQ. Trimming took off 3 bases at V and 12 bases at J, with 14 bases between the two ends. The CDR3 DNA is TGTGCCAGCAGCCACGAAATCCCGGGGACTTTCTTT. Translated: CASSHEIPGTFF.

A single count supports this clone. CDR3 region: CASSGGLAGGEETQYF. CDR3 DNA: TGTGCCAGCAGTGGGGGACTAGCGGGGGGCGAGGAGACCCAGTACTTC. The rearrangement uses TRBV2 and TRBJ2-5; 15 bases line up with TRBD2. V gave up 4 bases and J gave up 5 bases; unmatched junction bases: 5. This CDR3 region has 16 residues. Per the germline V gene, CDR1 is SNHLY and CDR2 is FYNNEI.

This clone was recorded only once. The chain uses TRBV19 and TRBJ2-7, with 9 bases identical to TRBD2. Germline assignment: CDR1 LNHDA and CDR2 SQIVND (reference sequence). After removal of 5 bases from V and 2 bases from J, the junction contained 7 bases not matched to a gene. This CDR3 comprises 15 residues. CDR3 in amino acids: CASSLYGGGAYEQYF. The CDR3, as DNA: TGTGCCAGTAGTCTATATGGCGGGGGGGCCTACGAGCAGTACTTC.

This clone turned up a few times. The chain couples TRBV19 to TRBJ1-2; 9 bases map to TRBD1. The junction had 3 bases not matched to a gene; V was cut back by 4 bases and J by 0 bases. This CDR3 comprises 15 residues. Germline V gene sequence: CDR1 LNHDA, CDR2 SQIVND (reference sequence). The CDR3 sequence is CASSKGQGANYGYTF. CDR3 coding DNA: TGTGCCAGTAGTAAGGGACAGGGAGCTAACTATGGCTACACCTTC.

The rearrangement links TRBV7-9 to TRBJ2-2; perhaps TRBD1 as D (5 bases). This CDR3 comprises 15 residues. The germline V gene encodes CDR1 SEHNR and CDR2 FQNEAQ (reference sequence). V gave up 2 bases and J gave up 4 bases, with 11 bases separating them. CDR3 protein: CASSLMSGRTGELFF. CDR3 bases: TGTGCCAGCAGCTTAATGTCAGGGCGCACCGGGGAGCTGTTTTTT.

The chain joins TRBV19 to TRBJ1-5, with no clear D. Per the germline V gene, CDR1 is LNHDA and CDR2 is SQIVND (reference sequence). Trimming stripped 4 bases from V and 4 bases from J, with 8 bases between. The CDR3 extends over 13 amino acids. The CDR3 protein is CASSTGRNQPQHF. The CDR3, as DNA: TGTGCCAGTAGTACCGGGAGGAATCAGCCCCAGCATTTT.

The rearrangement links TRBV6-5 to TRBJ2-3; D is unresolved. The germline V and J ends were trimmed by 2 bases and 0 bases, with 9 bases remaining between them. The CDR3 length is 15 residues. The germline V gene has CDR1 MNHEY and CDR2 SVGAGI. The CDR3 bases are TGTGCCAGCAGTTACGCTCCCCGGAGCACAGATACGCAGTATTTT. Translated, it gives CASSYAPRSTDTQYF.

The chain links TRBV19 to TRBJ2-3, with 8 bases aligning to TRBD2. V lost 5 bases and J lost 0; bases outside the gene matches: 13. CDR1 is LNHDA and CDR2 is SQIVND in the germline V gene (reference sequence). This CDR3 region has 18 residues. The CDR3 DNA sequence: TGTGCCAGTAGTCCACGGCTGGGCGGGGGGCCCAGCACAGATACGCAGTATTTT. This gives the protein CASSPRLGGGPSTDTQYF.

This clone was seen only a few times. V is TRBV5-6 and J is TRBJ1-2; D is unclear. The CDR3 is 12 residues long. CDR1 and CDR2 from the germline V gene are SGHDT and YYEEEE. V was trimmed by 4 bases and J by 11 bases, leaving 15 bases between them. The CDR3 region has the DNA TGTGCCAGCAGCCTCGACCAAAGGAGGTACACCTTC. Amino acids: CASSLDQRRYTF.

CDR3 DNA: TGTGCCAGTGGGACATCGCAGATTACCTATGGCTACACCTTC. As protein: CASGTSQITYGYTF. The chain carries TRBV2 and TRBJ1-2; the D gene is possibly TRBD1 (6 bases). The V end was cut by 9 bases, the J end by 4 bases, with 18 bases between. CDR3 length: 14 residues. Looked up from germline, CDR1 is SNHLY and CDR2 is FYNNEI.

V is TRBV6-6 and J is TRBJ1-2, with D possibly being TRBD1 (5 bases). Trimming removed 10 bases at V and 8 bases at J, with 23 bases between. This CDR3 is 14 amino acids long. Germline V CDR1 and CDR2: MNHNY, SVGAGI (reference sequence). CDR3 bases: TGTGCCATCATGCGGGGCCCTGGGTTTGGGGGCTACACCTTC. Translation: CAIMRGPGFGGYTF.

The J gene is TRBJ2-3, the V gene TRBV29-1; D is undetermined. Germline V gene data show CDR1 as SQVTM and CDR2 as ANQGSEA. The CDR3 consists of 16 residues. Trimming shortened V by 5 bases and J by 3 bases, and 21 bases separated the two germline ends. CDR3 residues: CSVTPFLRMTTDTQYF. DNA for the CDR3: TGCAGCGTTACCCCCTTCCTAAGGATGACTACAGATACGCAGTATTTT.

In its sample, this clone was seen once. This chain links TRBV2 with TRBJ2-7, with 7 nucleotides matching TRBD2. Looked up from germline, CDR1 is SNHLY and CDR2 is FYNNEI. V shed 7 bases, J shed 3 bases, and the junction held 6 bases outside the gene matches. The CDR3 length is 13 residues. For the CDR3, the DNA is TGTGCCAGCAATGGCGGGAGTATCTACGAGCAGTACTTC. As protein: CASNGGSIYEQYF.